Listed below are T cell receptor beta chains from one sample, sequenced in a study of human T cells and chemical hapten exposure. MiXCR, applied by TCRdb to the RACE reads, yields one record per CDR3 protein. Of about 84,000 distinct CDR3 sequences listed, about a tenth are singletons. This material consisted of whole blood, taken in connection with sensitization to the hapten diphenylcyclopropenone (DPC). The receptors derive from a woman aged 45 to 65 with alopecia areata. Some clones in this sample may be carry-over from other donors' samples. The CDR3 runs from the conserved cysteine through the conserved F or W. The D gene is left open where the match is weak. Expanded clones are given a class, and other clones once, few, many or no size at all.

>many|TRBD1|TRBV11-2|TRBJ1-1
CASSRDRVRTGTEAFF
TGTGCCAGCAGCCGGGACAGGGTAAGAACGGGCACTGAAGCTTTCTTT
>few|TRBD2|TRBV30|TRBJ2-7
CAWSVPGRARYEQYF
TGTGCCTGGAGTGTCCCCGGGAGGGCCAGGTACGAGCAGTACTTC
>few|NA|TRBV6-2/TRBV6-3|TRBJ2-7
CASRPPGGLRGEQYF
TGTGCCAGCAGACCACCTGGGGGACTCCGGGGAGAGCAGTACTTC
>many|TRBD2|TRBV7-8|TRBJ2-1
CASSLLAGTYNEQFF
TGTGCCAGCAGCTTACTAGCGGGAACTTACAATGAGCAGTTCTTC
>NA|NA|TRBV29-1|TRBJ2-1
CSVERLADNEQFF
TGCAGCGTTGAACGGCTAGCCGACAATGAGCAGTTCTTC
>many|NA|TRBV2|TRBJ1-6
CASSDRARNSPLHF
TGTGCCAGCAGTGACAGGGCCAGGAATTCACCCCTCCACTTT
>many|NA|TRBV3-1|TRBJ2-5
CASSQLREKETQYF
TGTGCCAGCAGCCAACTCCGCGAAAAAGAGACCCAGTACTTC
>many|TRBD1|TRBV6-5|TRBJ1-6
CASSNRGGNSPLHF
TGTGCCAGCAGCAACAGGGGGGGAAATTCACCCCTCCACTTT
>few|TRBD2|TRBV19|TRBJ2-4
CASTSTSGVTKNIQYF
TGTGCCAGTACTTCGACTAGCGGGGTTACCAAAAACATTCAGTACTTC
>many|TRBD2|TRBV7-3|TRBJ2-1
CASSLTSGISNEQFF
TGTGCCAGCAGCTTAACTAGCGGGATCTCAAATGAGCAGTTCTTC
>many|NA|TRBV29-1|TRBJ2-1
CSPRWFDEQFF
TGCAGCCCCAGATGGTTTGATGAGCAGTTCTTC
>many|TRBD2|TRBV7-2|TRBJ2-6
CASSSSGRAGANVLTF
TGTGCCAGCAGCTCTAGCGGGAGGGCCGGGGCCAACGTCCTGACTTTC
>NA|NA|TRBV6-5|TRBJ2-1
CASSLSPQNYNEQFF
TGTGCCAGCAGCCTTAGCCCCCAAAATTACAATGAGCAGTTCTTC
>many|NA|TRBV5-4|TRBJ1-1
CASSRFSQSTEAFF
TGTGCCAGCAGCCGCTTCTCCCAATCCACTGAAGCTTTCTTT
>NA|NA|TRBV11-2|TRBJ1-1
CASSLGGANTEAFF
TGTGCCAGCAGCTTAGGAGGGGCGAACACTGAAGCTTTCTTT
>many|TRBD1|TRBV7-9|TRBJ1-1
CASRGTGTGYEVFF
TGTGCCAGCAGGGGGACCGGGACAGGGTACGAGGTTTTCTTT
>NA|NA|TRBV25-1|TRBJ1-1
CASSELDRSAYTEAFF
TGTGCCAGCAGTGAATTAGACAGGTCGGCGTACACTGAAGCTTTCTTT
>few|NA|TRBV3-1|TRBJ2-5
CASSLYESVQETQYF
TGTGCCAGCAGCCTTTACGAGTCAGTGCAAGAGACCCAGTACTTC
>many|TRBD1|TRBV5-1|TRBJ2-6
CASSYTGDGANVLTF
TGCGCCAGCAGCTACACAGGGGACGGGGCCAACGTCCTGACTTTC
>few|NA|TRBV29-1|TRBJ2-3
CSVEMTDTQYF
TGCAGCGTTGAAATGACAGATACGCAGTATTTT
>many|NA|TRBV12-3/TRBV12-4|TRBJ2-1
CASRPPYPNEQFF
TGTGCCAGCAGGCCCCCGTACCCCAATGAGCAGTTCTTC
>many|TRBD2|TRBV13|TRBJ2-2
CASSTSGRGTGELFF
TGTGCCAGCAGTACAAGCGGGAGAGGGACCGGGGAGCTGTTTTTT
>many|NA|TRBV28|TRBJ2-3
CASTLAEGTDTQYF
TGTGCCAGCACCCTGGCGGAGGGCACAGATACGCAGTATTTT
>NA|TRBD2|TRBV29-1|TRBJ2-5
CSVGDGGRGETQYF
TGCAGCGTTGGAGACGGCGGGAGAGGAGAGACCCAGTACTTC
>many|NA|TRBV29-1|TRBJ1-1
CSATGRTEAFF
TGCAGCGCCACGGGGAGGACTGAAGCTTTCTTT
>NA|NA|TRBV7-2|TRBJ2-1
CASSLAGTNYNEQFF
TGTGCCAGCAGCTTAGCGGGTACCAACTACAATGAGCAGTTCTTC
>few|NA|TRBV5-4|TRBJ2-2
CASSSRGGTSTGELFF
TGTGCCAGCAGCTCCCGTGGGGGGACGAGTACCGGGGAGCTGTTTTTT
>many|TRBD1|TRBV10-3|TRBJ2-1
CAISEGQGNYNEQFF
TGTGCCATCAGTGAGGGACAGGGGAACTACAATGAGCAGTTCTTC
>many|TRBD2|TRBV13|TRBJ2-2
CASSLVGLATRELFF
TGTGCCAGCAGCTTAGTAGGACTAGCTACGCGGGAGCTGTTTTTT
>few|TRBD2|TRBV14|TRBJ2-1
CASSYRWTSGKNEQFF
TGTGCCAGCAGCTACCGCTGGACTAGCGGGAAGAATGAGCAGTTCTTC
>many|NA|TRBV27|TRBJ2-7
CASSPSSGQSSYEQYF
TGTGCCAGCAGTCCATCCTCGGGACAAAGCTCCTACGAGCAGTACTTC
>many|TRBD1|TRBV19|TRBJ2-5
CASSILTGGTGETQYF
TGTGCCAGTAGTATTCTTACAGGGGGAACGGGAGAGACCCAGTACTTC
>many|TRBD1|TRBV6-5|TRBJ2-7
CASSYRDRGTYEQYF
TGTGCCAGCAGTTACCGGGACAGGGGAACCTACGAGCAGTACTTC
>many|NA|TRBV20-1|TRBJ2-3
CSASVRAPSTDTQYF
TGCAGTGCTAGCGTCAGGGCACCTAGCACAGATACGCAGTATTTT
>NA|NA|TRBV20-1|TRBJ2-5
CSTDVGETQYF
TGCAGCACCGACGTTGGGGAGACCCAGTACTTC
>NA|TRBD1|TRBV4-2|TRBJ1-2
CASSQVGQGATNYGYTF
TGTGCCAGCAGCCAAGTCGGACAGGGGGCCACGAACTATGGCTACACCTTC
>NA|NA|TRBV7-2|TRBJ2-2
CASSRHGLSSGELFF
TGTGCCAGCAGCCGCCACGGCCTCTCCTCCGGGGAGCTGTTTTTT
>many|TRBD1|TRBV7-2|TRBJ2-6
CASRPRQGFRANVLTF
TGTGCCAGCAGACCCCGACAGGGCTTCAGGGCCAACGTCCTGACTTTC
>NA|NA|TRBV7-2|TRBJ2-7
CASSLTAPDYEQYF
TGTGCCAGCAGCTTAACGGCCCCTGACTACGAGCAGTACTTC
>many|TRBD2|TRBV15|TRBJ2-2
CATSRGGFGGRTTGELFF
TGTGCCACCAGCAGAGGGGGTTTCGGCGGGAGGACCACCGGGGAGCTGTTTTTT
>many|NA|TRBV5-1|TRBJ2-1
CASEGRGNSYNEQFF
TGCGCCAGCGAGGGTAGGGGAAACTCCTACAATGAGCAGTTCTTC
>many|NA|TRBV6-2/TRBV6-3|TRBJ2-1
CASRAPARDEQFF
TGTGCCAGCAGGGCGCCTGCCCGGGATGAGCAGTTCTTC
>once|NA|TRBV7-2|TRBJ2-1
CASSLRESSYNEQFF
TGTGCCAGCAGCTTAAGGGAAAGCTCCTACAATGAGCAGTTCTTC
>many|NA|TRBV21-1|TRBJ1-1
CASSKGGESDTEAFF
TGTGCCAGCAGCAAGGGGGGGGAGTCCGACACTGAAGCTTTCTTT
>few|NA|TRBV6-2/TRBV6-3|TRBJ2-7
CASRRVNSYEQYF
TGTGCCAGCAGACGGGTCAACTCCTACGAGCAGTACTTC